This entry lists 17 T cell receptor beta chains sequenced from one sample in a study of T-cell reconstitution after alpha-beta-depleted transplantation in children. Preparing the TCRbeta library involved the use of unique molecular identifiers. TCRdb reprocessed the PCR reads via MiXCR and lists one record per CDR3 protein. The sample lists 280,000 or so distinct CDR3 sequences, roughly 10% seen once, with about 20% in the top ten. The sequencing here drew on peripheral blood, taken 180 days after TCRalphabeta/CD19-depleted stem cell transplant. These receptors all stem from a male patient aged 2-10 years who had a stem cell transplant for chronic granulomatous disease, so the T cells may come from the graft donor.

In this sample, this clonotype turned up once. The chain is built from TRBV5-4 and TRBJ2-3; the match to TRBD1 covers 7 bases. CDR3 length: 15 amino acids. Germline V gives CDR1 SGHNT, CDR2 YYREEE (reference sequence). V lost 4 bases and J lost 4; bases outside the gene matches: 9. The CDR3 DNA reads TGTGCCAGCAGCCTATTTGACAGGGCCTCAGATACGCAGTATTTT. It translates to CASSLFDRASDTQYF.

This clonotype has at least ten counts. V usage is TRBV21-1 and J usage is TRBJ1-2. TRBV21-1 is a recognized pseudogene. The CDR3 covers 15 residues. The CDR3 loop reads CASSKRVPGNYGYTF. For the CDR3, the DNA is TGTGCCAGCAGCAAAAGAGTCCCAGGGAACTATGGCTACACCTTC.

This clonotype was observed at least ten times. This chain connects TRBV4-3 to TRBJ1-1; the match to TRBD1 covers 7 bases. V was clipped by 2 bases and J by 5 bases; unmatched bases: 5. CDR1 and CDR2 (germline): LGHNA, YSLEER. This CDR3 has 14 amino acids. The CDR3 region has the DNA TGCGCCAGCAGCCAATCGACAGGGAGAACTGAAGCTTTCTTT. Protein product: CASSQSTGRTEAFF.

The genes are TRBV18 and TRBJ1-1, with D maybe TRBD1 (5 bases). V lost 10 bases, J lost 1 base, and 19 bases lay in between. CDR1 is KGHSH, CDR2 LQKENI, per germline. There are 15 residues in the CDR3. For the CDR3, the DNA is TGTGCCACTGCCGGGGGGAGCAGGGAGAACACTGAAGCTTTCTTT. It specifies CATAGGSRENTEAFF.

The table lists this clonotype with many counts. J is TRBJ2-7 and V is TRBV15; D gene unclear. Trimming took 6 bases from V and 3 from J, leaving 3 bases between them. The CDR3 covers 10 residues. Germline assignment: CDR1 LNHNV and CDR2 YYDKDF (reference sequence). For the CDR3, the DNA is TGTGCCACCAGTCTCTACGAGCAGTACTTC. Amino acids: CATSLYEQYF.

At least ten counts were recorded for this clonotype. The CDR3 nucleotides read TGCGCCAGCAGTCCCGGGACCGGGGGTCGGAAACTGTTTTTT. Its translation is CASSPGTGGRKLFF. J is TRBJ1-4 and V is TRBV5-1; a possible D gene is TRBD1 (5 bases). This CDR3 is 14 amino acids long. CDR1 and CDR2 (germline): SGHRS, YFSETQ. V was pared by 5 bases and J by 11 bases, with 19 bases between.

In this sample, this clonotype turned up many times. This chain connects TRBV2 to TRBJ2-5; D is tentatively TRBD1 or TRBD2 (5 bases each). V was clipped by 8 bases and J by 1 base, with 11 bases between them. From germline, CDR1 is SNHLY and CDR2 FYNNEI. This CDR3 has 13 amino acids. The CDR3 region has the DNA TGTGCCAGCTCCAGGGACGTCCAAGAGACCCAGTACTTC. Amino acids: CASSRDVQETQYF.

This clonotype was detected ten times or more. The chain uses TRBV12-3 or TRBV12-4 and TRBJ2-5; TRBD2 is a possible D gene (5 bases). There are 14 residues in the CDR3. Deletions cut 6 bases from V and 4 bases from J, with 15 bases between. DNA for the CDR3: TGTGCCAGCAGCGAACGACTACCCCCAGAGACCCAGTACTTC. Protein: CASSERLPPETQYF.

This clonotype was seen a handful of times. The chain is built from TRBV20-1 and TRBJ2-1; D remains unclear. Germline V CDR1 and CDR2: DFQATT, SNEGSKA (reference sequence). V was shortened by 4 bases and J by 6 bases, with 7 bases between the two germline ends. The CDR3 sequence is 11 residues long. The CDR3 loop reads CSATWGNEQFF. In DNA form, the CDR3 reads TGCAGTGCTACCTGGGGCAATGAGCAGTTCTTC.

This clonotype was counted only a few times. CDR3: CASSGGRDRSYNEQFF. CDR3 nucleotides: TGTGCCAGCAGCGGCGGACGGGATCGCTCCTACAATGAGCAGTTCTTC. The rearrangement uses TRBV14 and TRBJ2-1; TRBD2 might be the D (5 bases). There are 16 residues in the CDR3. V was trimmed by 5 bases and J by 0 bases, leaving 14 bases between them. Germline values: CDR1 SGHDN, CDR2 FVKESK.

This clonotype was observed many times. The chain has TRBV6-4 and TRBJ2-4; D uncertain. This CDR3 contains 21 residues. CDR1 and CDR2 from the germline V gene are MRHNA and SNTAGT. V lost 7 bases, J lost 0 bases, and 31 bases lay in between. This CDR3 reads CASTPDISQTPLPLAKNIQYF. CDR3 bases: TGTGCCAGCACCCCCGATATATCGCAAACACCTCTCCCTTTAGCCAAAAACATTCAGTACTTC.

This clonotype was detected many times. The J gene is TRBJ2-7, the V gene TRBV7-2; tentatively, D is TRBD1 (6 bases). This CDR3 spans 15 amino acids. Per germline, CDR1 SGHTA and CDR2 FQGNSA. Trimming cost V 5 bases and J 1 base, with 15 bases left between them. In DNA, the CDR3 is TGTGCCAGCAGCCTCCGGGACACGGCTTCCTACGAGCAGTACTTC. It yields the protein CASSLRDTASYEQYF.

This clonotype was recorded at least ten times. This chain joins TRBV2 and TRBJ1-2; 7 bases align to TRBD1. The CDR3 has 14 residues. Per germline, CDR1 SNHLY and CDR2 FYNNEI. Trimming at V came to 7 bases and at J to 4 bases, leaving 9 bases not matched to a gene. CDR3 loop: CASTKGTASYGYTF. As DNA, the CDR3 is TGTGCCAGCACCAAAGGGACAGCTAGCTATGGCTACACCTTC.

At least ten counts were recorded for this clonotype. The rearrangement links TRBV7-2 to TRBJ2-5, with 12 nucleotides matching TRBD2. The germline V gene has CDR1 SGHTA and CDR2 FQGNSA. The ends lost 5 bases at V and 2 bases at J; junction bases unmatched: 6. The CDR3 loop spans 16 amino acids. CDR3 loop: CASSPRTSGIQETQYF. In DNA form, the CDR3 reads TGTGCCAGCAGCCCTAGGACTAGCGGGATACAAGAGACCCAGTACTTC.

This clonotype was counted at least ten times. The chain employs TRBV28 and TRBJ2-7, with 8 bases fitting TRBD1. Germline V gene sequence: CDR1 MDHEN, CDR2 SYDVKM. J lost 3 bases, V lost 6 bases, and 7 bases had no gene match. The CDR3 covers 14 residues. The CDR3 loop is CASRPGQDIYEQYF. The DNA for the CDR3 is TGTGCCAGCAGGCCGGGACAGGACATCTACGAGCAGTACTTC.

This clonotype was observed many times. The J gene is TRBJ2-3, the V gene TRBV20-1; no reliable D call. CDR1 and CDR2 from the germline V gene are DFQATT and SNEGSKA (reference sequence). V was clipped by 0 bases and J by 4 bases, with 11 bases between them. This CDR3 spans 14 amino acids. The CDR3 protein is CSARELTLADTQYF. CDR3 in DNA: TGCAGTGCTAGAGAACTCACCCTAGCAGATACGCAGTATTTT.

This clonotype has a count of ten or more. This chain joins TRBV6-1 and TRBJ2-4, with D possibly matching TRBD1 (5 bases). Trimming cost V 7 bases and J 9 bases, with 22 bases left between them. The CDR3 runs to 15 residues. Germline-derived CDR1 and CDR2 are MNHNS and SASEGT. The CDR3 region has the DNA TGTGCCAGCAACCCGTCCGCCCCACAGGTTGCCATTCAGTACTTC. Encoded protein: CASNPSAPQVAIQYF.